Listed below are T cell receptor beta chains from one sample, sequenced in a study of blood T cell repertoires in COVID-19. Measured with immunoSEQ multiplex PCR; TCRdb has only the in-frame clones, and not every one. Altogether about 380,000 clones are present, about four fifths being singletons, with the ten largest covering 1.1%. Material for sequencing was peripheral blood. These receptors originate from a human donor with acute or convalescent COVID-19. The donor label of this sample is uncertain. Each CDR3 is given with its conserved first and last residue. A D gene is named only where the DNA matches it firmly. Part of the rows lack a size; the others show once, few, many or a class for expanded clones.

D,J,size,length,V,CDR3,DNA
-,TRBJ1-2,-,13,TRBV5-1,CASSLARNYGYTF,TGCGCCAGCAGCTTGGCCCGGAACTATGGCTACACCTTC
TRBD1,TRBJ1-6,-,17,TRBV18,CASSPRTGSSYNSPLHF,TGTGCCAGCTCACCACGGACAGGGAGCTCCTATAATTCACCCCTCCACTTT
TRBD1,TRBJ1-1,-,14,TRBV24-1,CATKSTGMNTEAFF,TGTGCCACCAAGTCGACAGGGATGAACACTGAAGCTTTCTTT
-,TRBJ1-2,-,15,TRBV28,CASRKAGTYRDGYTF,TGTGCCAGCAGAAAAGCCGGGACTTACCGGGACGGCTACACCTTC
TRBD2,TRBJ2-6,-,18,TRBV5-1,CASSSKAGATSGANVLTF,TGCGCCAGCAGCTCAAAAGCGGGGGCGACCTCTGGGGCCAACGTCCTGACTTTC
-,TRBJ1-2,-,12,TRBV19,CASSTRNYGYTF,TGTGCCAGTAGTACACGGAACTATGGCTACACCTTC
-,TRBJ1-6,-,18,TRBV28,CASSLGSRLGGGPRPLHF,TGTGCCAGCAGTTTAGGGTCCCGATTGGGAGGGGGACCCCGACCCCTCCACTTT
-,TRBJ1-2,-,13,TRBV19,CASTFGGNYGYTF,TGTGCCAGTACGTTCGGGGGGAACTATGGCTACACCTTC
TRBD2,TRBJ2-1,-,18,TRBV5-1,CASSPGTTLLRGSDEQFF,TGCGCCAGCAGTCCCGGGACTACCCTTCTCCGGGGGAGCGATGAGCAGTTCTTC
-,TRBJ1-2,-,17,TRBV2,CASSPGGGAMGSHGYTF,TGTGCCAGCAGCCCCGGGGGAGGGGCGATGGGATCCCATGGCTACACCTTC
TRBD1,TRBJ1-2,-,16,TRBV18,CASSSITGGPYYGYTF,TGTGCCAGCTCATCAATTACAGGGGGCCCATACTATGGCTACACCTTC
-,TRBJ1-1,-,13,TRBV27,CASRRSANTEAFF,TGTGCCAGCAGAAGAAGCGCGAACACTGAAGCTTTCTTT
-,TRBJ2-6,-,21,TRBV4-1,CASSQVRGGLQTRSGANVLTF,TGCGCCAGCAGCCAAGTTCGCGGAGGTTTGCAAACCCGTTCTGGGGCCAACGTCCTGACTTTC
TRBD2,TRBJ2-2,-,18,TRBV19,CASSIGSRLAGNTGELFF,TGTGCCAGTAGTATAGGTTCCCGACTAGCGGGGAACACCGGGGAGCTGTTTTTT
TRBD1,TRBJ2-4,-,19,TRBV7-2,CASSHHPGTGGLAKNIQYF,TGTGCCAGCAGCCACCACCCCGGGACAGGGGGTTTGGCCAAAAACATTCAGTACTTC
-,TRBJ1-6,few,14,TRBV30,CAWVTSTYNSPLHF,TGTGCCTGGGTAACGAGCACCTATAATTCACCCCTCCACTTT
-,TRBJ1-4,-,16,TRBV18,CASSLGHRATNEKLFF,TGTGCCAGCTCACTGGGACATAGAGCAACTAATGAAAAACTGTTTTTT
-,TRBJ1-2,-,16,TRBV11-3,CASSLCCVGGPYGYTF,TGTGCCAGCAGCTTATGTTGTGTCGGCGGGCCCTATGGCTACACCTTC
-,TRBJ2-1,few,13,TRBV7-2,CASSFYYSSEQFF,TGTGCCAGCAGCTTTTACTATAGTTCTGAGCAGTTCTTC
-,TRBJ1-1,few,18,TRBV28,CASSFGSVFGGAKSEAFF,TGTGCCAGCAGTTTTGGGTCGGTGTTCGGGGGGGCGAAGTCTGAAGCTTTCTTT
-,TRBJ1-5,once,15,TRBV19,CASSIGGRVDQPQHF,TGTGCCAGTAGTATAGGGGGCAGGGTGGATCAGCCCCAGCATTTT
-,TRBJ2-3,-,16,TRBV5-1,CASSLGQASPRGTQYF,TGCGCCAGCAGCTTGGGACAAGCCTCCCCGCGGGGCACGCAGTATTTT
-,TRBJ2-5,-,14,TRBV30,CAWSVSAGGETQYF,TGTGCCTGGAGTGTATCGGCGGGTGGAGAGACCCAGTACTTC
TRBD2,TRBJ2-7,once,13,TRBV29-1,CSVDTGRTYEQYF,TGCAGCGTTGATACCGGGAGGACCTACGAGCAGTACTTC
TRBD1,TRBJ1-2,-,17,TRBV5-4,CASSFDRGPSPNYGYTF,TGTGCCAGCAGCTTCGACAGGGGCCCGTCTCCTAACTATGGCTACACCTTC
TRBD1,TRBJ2-5,-,14,TRBV5-6,CASSRTGGWETQYF,TGTGCCAGCAGCCGGACAGGGGGCTGGGAGACCCAGTACTTC
TRBD1,TRBJ1-6,-,15,TRBV2,CASSDGDRVFSPLHF,TGTGCCAGCAGTGACGGGGACAGGGTGTTTTCACCCCTCCACTTT
-,TRBJ2-2,-,16,TRBV4-2,CASTSSFSSNTGELFF,TGTGCCAGCACCTCGTCCTTTTCCTCTAACACCGGGGAGCTGTTTTTT
-,TRBJ1-4,-,16,TRBV7-8,CASSLSRQIIDEKLFF,TGTGCCAGCAGCTTATCACGACAGATCATAGATGAAAAACTGTTTTTT
-,TRBJ1-2,-,14,TRBV11-2,CASSPSGLHLGYTF,TGTGCCAGCAGCCCCTCAGGGCTCCACCTTGGCTACACCTTC
TRBD1,TRBJ1-5,-,19,TRBV28,CASSAHGDRVSSGNQPQHF,TGTGCCAGCAGTGCCCATGGGGACAGGGTAAGTTCTGGCAATCAGCCCCAGCATTTT